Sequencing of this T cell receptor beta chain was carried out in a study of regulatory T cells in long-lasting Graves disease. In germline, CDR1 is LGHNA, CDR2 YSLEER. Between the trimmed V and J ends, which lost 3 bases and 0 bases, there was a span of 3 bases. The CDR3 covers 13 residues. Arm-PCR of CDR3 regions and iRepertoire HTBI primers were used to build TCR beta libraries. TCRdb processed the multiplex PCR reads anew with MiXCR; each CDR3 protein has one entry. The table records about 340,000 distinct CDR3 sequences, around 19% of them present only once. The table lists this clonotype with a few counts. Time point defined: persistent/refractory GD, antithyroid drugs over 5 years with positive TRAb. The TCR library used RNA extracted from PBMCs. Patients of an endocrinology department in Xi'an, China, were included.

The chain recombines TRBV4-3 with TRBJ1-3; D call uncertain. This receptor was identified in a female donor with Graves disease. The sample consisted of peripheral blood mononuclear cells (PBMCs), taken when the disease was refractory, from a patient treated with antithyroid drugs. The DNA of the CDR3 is TGCGCCAGCAGCCAGGACTCTGGAAACACCATATATTTT. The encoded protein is CASSQDSGNTIYF.